This TCR beta chain came from a study of T cells in Graves' hyperthyroidism and ophthalmopathy. Study findings and constraints: Among thyroid clonotypes expanded above 0.001, most also appeared in blood.

From RNA transcripts, TCR beta CDR3 regions were amplified. An initial round of RT-PCR targeting the TCR CDR3 relied on the HTBI primer set. TCRdb called the multiplex PCR reads again in MiXCR, with one record for every CDR3 protein. Among approximately 740,000 distinct CDR3 sequences listed, roughly 15% were seen once. A note on this clonotype: Its antigen remains unidentified.

Specimen: blood. The sequence was collected from a woman between 18 and 30 years old with Graves' hyperthyroidism.

The CDR3 is CASSEGTSGSHEQFF. In DNA form, the CDR3 reads TGTGCCAGCAGTGAGGGGACTAGCGGGAGTCATGAGCAGTTCTTC. V gene TRBV12-3 or TRBV12-4 combines with J gene TRBJ2-1; 14 bases align to TRBD2. The V segment lost 5 bases and the J segment 8 bases; nucleotides outside the gene matches: 5. The CDR3 spans 15 residues.